This TCR beta chain was recovered during a study of blood T cell repertoires in COVID-19 (dated by TCRdb to about 2020). Regarding the study in general: Collaborator samples came from the United States, Italy and Spain and covered acute and convalescent phases of COVID-19. The material from the prospective study consisted of cDNA or gDNA derived from T cells, B-cell-depleted T cells, or PBMCs. Deeply sampled blood TCRbeta repertoires from subjects exposed to, actively infected with, or recovered from COVID-19 were included in the dataset. The repertoires were released in a freely available public database meant as a resource for research on the immune response to SARS-CoV-2. The samples were drawn from the first 160 participants of the ongoing ImmuneRACE study and from 1,254 subjects provided by 6 global collaborators. Sample metadata almost always included a de-identified subject ID, COVID-19 status, age in years and sex. HLA class I and class II types, where available, came from metadata supplied by the sample provider rather than from assay-based typing. The investigation overall reported the following: Clinical and demographic metadata were provided uncurated, with the amount varying by source and participant.

Each collaborating institution followed its own protocols to collect whole blood in K2EDTA tubes. Collaborator samples were shipped for TCRbeta analysis as frozen whole blood, isolated PBMCs, or DNA extracted from either sample type. TCRbeta CDR3 regions were amplified from genomic DNA by means of the immunoSEQ Assay, a bias-controlled multiplex PCR. The study's processing was this. Within the assay, amplification of reference gene primers was used to estimate how many nucleated cells each sample contained. Sequence reads were collapsed and filtered to measure the absolute abundance of every unique TCRbeta CDR3 rearrangement. For each sample, productive Simpson clonality was calculated as the square root of Simpson's diversity index across productive rearrangements. As stored in TCRdb, this immuneACCESS dataset retains in-frame rearrangements with V and J assigned. A fraction of the clones does not appear; measured against another copy, unresolved V genes explain less than half of the discrepancy, and the remainder lacks a known reason. V and J calls and clone size come straight from that table; D and trimming were deduced from the DNA. The sample yields about 160,000 clones; roughly 93% were counted once. In total, the top ten clones hold 2% to 3% of the sample.

This clone was detected once. Its antigen is currently not known. No base quality information exists; no much larger clone differs at one position. The CDR3 holds 13 amino acids from the cysteine to the phenylalanine. CDR3 DNA is the only sequence kept; it has 39 bases, read in frame from the first base. CDR1 is given as MNHEY and CDR2 as SVGAGI, both from the germline V gene. The junction shows trimming of 5 bases on V and 3 bases on J, and the gene matches do not reach 3 bases of it. The chain links TRBV6-5 with TRBJ2-7; TRBD1 fits 8 bases in the junction. The sequence was collected from a man aged 18 to 30 with acute or convalescent COVID-19. The sample was peripheral blood. The DNA reads TGTGCCAGCAGTCGACAGGGGAACTACGAGCAGTACTTC. Its product reads: CASSRQGNYEQYF.